These 30 T cell receptor beta chains were all obtained from the same sample, sequenced in a study of blood T cell repertoires in COVID-19. Some clones are missing from TCRdb's copy, which holds only in-frame ones; the method was immunoSEQ multiplex PCR. The sample lists fewer than 350,000 clones; just over 90% were seen once. Sequenced material: PBMCs or T cells enriched from blood (not recorded which). Receptors were obtained from a woman aged 40-49 years with acute COVID-19.

This chain connects TRBV28 to TRBJ2-1; a possible D gene is TRBD2 (6 bases). Germline V gives CDR1 MDHEN, CDR2 SYDVKM. The CDR3 contains 15 residues. Trimming shortened V by 2 bases and J by 10 bases, and 18 bases separated the two germline ends. CDR3 sequence reads: CASSLRRALGGEQFF. CDR3 bases: TGTGCCAGCAGTTTACGTCGGGCCCTGGGGGGAGAGCAGTTCTTC.

The gene calls are TRBV5-5 and TRBJ1-2; D unresolved. This CDR3 has 14 residues. Per germline, CDR1 SGHKS and CDR2 YYEKEE (reference sequence). V was pared by 3 bases and J by 7 bases, with 16 bases between. The DNA for the CDR3 is TGTGCCAGCAGCTCAGAACCGGGAGTCGCTGGCTACACCTTC. Protein: CASSSEPGVAGYTF.

The chain is built from TRBV9 and TRBJ1-5, with unresolved D. The CDR3 spans 13 residues. Germline V gives CDR1 SGDLS, CDR2 YYNGEE. Trimming removed 0 bases at V and 10 bases at J, with 11 bases between. CDR3: CASSVEDYGPQHF. The DNA of the CDR3 is TGTGCCAGCAGCGTAGAGGACTACGGCCCCCAGCATTTT.

The rearrangement joins TRBV3-1 (or the pseudogene TRBV3-2) to TRBJ2-7; D is unclear. The V and J ends lost 4 bases and 0 bases respectively, with 7 bases between them. Germline V gene data show CDR1 as LGHDT and CDR2 as YNNKEL (reference sequence). The CDR3 covers 13 residues. In DNA form, the CDR3 reads TGTGCCAGCAGCCGTAGGAGCTCCTACGAGCAGTACTTC. This encodes CASSRRSSYEQYF.

This rearrangement joins TRBV7-8 to TRBJ1-5; no definite D call. The CDR3 runs to 14 residues. V gave up 3 bases and J gave up 2 bases, with 8 bases separating them. In germline, CDR1 is SGHVS, CDR2 FQNEAQ. The CDR3 region has the DNA TGTGCCAGCAGCTTGTTCGGTGGCAATCAGCCCCAGCATTTT. It is translated as CASSLFGGNQPQHF.

This clone was seen once. This chain's CDR3 is CASSLPRRQGANIQYF. The CDR3 coding sequence is TGTGCCAGCAGTTTACCAAGGAGGCAGGGGGCGAACATTCAGTACTTC. This rearrangement joins TRBV28 to TRBJ2-4, with 8 nucleotides matching TRBD1. CDR3 length: 16 amino acids. Germline V CDR1 and CDR2: MDHEN, SYDVKM. The V and J ends lost 2 bases and 7 bases, in that order; junction bases with no gene match: 10.

The chain combines TRBV5-6 with TRBJ1-2, with 12 bases matching TRBD1. The V segment lost 0 bases and the J segment 1 base; nucleotides outside the gene matches: 7. CDR1 is SGHDT, CDR2 YYEEEE, per germline. CDR3 length: 18 residues. This chain's CDR3 is CASSLGGDRGRFNYGYTF. The CDR3 DNA reads as TGTGCCAGCAGCTTGGGAGGGGACAGGGGGCGATTTAACTATGGCTACACCTTC.

The chain links TRBV28 to TRBJ1-5; D ambiguous. With 5 bases removed from V and 1 base from J, the gap between germline ends came to 15 bases. The CDR3 is 16 amino acids. CDR1 and CDR2 (germline): MDHEN, SYDVKM. CDR3 loop: CASSAGGLVSNQPQHF. DNA of the CDR3: TGTGCCAGCAGTGCCGGAGGGTTAGTGAGCAATCAGCCCCAGCATTTT.

The rearrangement uses TRBV5-1 and TRBJ2-2, with TRBD2 matching 13 bases. This CDR3 comprises 16 residues. Germline values: CDR1 SGHRS, CDR2 YFSETQ. V shed 2 bases, J shed 7 bases, and the junction held 5 bases outside the gene matches. CDR3 in amino acids: CASSLLAGGPVGELFF. DNA of the CDR3: TGCGCCAGCAGCTTACTAGCGGGGGGGCCAGTCGGGGAGCTGTTTTTT.

The chain employs TRBV7-8 and TRBJ1-3, with a possible D match to TRBD1 (5 bases). This CDR3 has 16 amino acids. Germline lookup yields CDR1 SGHVS and CDR2 FQNEAQ. Trimming took 5 bases from V and 4 from J, leaving 18 bases between them. CDR3 sequence (DNA): TGTGCCAGCAGCCCGGCGGGGCAGGTTATGGGAAACACCATATATTTT. Its translation is CASSPAGQVMGNTIYF.

This rearrangement joins TRBV11-2 to TRBJ2-7; TRBD2 matches 14 bases. The V gene's germline CDR1 is SGHAT and CDR2 FQNNGV. The V gene end was trimmed by 0 bases and the J gene end by 4 bases; junction bases not matched to a gene: 11. The CDR3 contains 19 residues. The CDR3 nucleotides are TGTGCCAGCAGCTTAGAGCCCCCGGGACTAGCGGGAGTACAGTACGAGCAGTACTTC. Amino acids: CASSLEPPGLAGVQYEQYF.

The chain uses TRBV5-1 and TRBJ2-2, with 8 positions matching TRBD1. J lost 6 bases, V lost 2 bases, and 6 bases had no gene match. Germline V gene lookup returns CDR1 SGHRS and CDR2 YFSETQ. The CDR3 totals 15 residues. This CDR3 is CASSFGTGLSGELFF. The CDR3 DNA reads as TGCGCCAGCAGCTTCGGGACAGGTTTATCCGGGGAGCTGTTTTTT.

The chain joins TRBV19 to TRBJ1-5; D is ambiguous. Germline V gene data show CDR1 as LNHDA and CDR2 as SQIVND (reference sequence). The CDR3 length is 13 residues. With 6 bases removed from V and 3 bases from J, the gap between germline ends came to 9 bases. CDR3 sequence reads: CASSPGVNQPQHF. The DNA for the CDR3 is TGTGCCAGTAGCCCGGGTGTCAATCAGCCCCAGCATTTT. Filled out from reference TRBV19 and TRBJ1-5, the complete variable domain reads DGGITQSPKYLFRKEGQNVTLSCEQNLNHDAMYWYRQDPGQGLRLIYYSQIVNDFQKGDIAEGYSVSREKKESFPLTVTSAQKNPTAFYLCASSPGVNQPQHFGDGTRLSIL.

The chain combines TRBV6-2 or TRBV6-3 with TRBJ1-2; a possible D gene is TRBD1 (6 bases). V was pared by 4 bases and J by 2 bases, with 8 bases between. The germline V gene encodes CDR1 MNHEY and CDR2 SVGEGT. This CDR3 contains 13 residues. As DNA, the CDR3 is TGTGCCAGCAGTTCCGACAGGAACTATGGCTACACCTTC. Translated, it gives CASSSDRNYGYTF.

The chain is built from TRBV28 and TRBJ1-2; D is undetermined. The CDR3 spans 14 residues. V lost 6 bases to trimming and J lost 6 bases, with 17 bases between them. The V gene's germline CDR1 is MDHEN and CDR2 SYDVKM. CDR3 nucleotides: TGTGCCAGCAGGATTTCGGGGAAAATGCATGGCTACACCTTC. This translates into CASRISGKMHGYTF.

This chain links TRBV7-8 with TRBJ2-7; 9 positions match TRBD1. Per the germline V gene, CDR1 is SGHVS and CDR2 is FQNEAQ. V gave up 4 bases and J gave up 4 bases; unmatched junction bases: 23. The CDR3 covers 20 residues. For the CDR3, the DNA is TGTGCCAGCAGCTCGGGAACCGGGACAGGGCTCACTCGGGCTGTATACGAGCAGTACTTC. Its protein product is CASSSGTGTGLTRAVYEQYF.

The V gene is TRBV28, the J gene TRBJ2-5, with D perhaps TRBD1 (5 bases). V lost 5 bases and J 0 bases, leaving 10 bases between the germline ends. The CDR3 consists of 14 residues. Germline V lookup: CDR1 MDHEN, CDR2 SYDVKM. Written as DNA, the CDR3 is TGTGCCAGCAGTCCCAGACAGTACCAAGAGACCCAGTACTTC. Amino acid sequence: CASSPRQYQETQYF.

The chain links TRBV29-1 to TRBJ2-7; no definite D call. The CDR3 length is 13 residues. The ends were cut back, 2 bases at V and 5 bases at J, with 13 bases in the middle. The germline gives CDR1 SQVTM, CDR2 ANQGSEA. CDR3: CSVEPTSSDEQYF. The CDR3 nucleotides are TGCAGCGTTGAACCCACTTCTTCCGACGAGCAGTACTTC.

Regarding this clone: The junction departs from the called germline gene at one end, perhaps through a read error. The chain carries TRBV7-7 and TRBJ1-5; D might be TRBD1 (5 bases). The germline CDR1 and CDR2 sequences are SSHAT and FNYEAQ (reference sequence). The CDR3 has 15 amino acids. DNA for the CDR3: TGTGCTAGCAAGGTTAAGGGGATCAGCAATCAGCCCCAGCATTTT. Translation: CASKVKGISNQPQHF.

This clone was counted once. The chain is built from TRBV19 and TRBJ2-3, with 10 bases lining up with TRBD2. V gave up 2 bases and J gave up 3 bases; unmatched junction bases: 2. CDR3 length: 15 residues. Germline V gives CDR1 LNHDA, CDR2 SQIVND (reference sequence). The CDR3 loop reads CASSITSGVTDTQYF. CDR3 coding DNA: TGTGCCAGTAGTATAACTAGCGGGGTGACAGATACGCAGTATTTT.

This clone was seen once. The CDR3 nucleotides read TGTGCCAGCAGCGGTAGCACCGGGACAGCCAGCTCCTACAATGAGCAGTTCTTC. Encoded protein: CASSGSTGTASSYNEQFF. The V call is TRBV5-8, the J call TRBJ2-1; TRBD1 agrees at 7 bases. Germline trimming cut 4 bases from V and 0 bases from J; bases unmatched to any gene: 13. The CDR3 consists of 18 residues. The V gene's germline CDR1 is SGHTS and CDR2 YDEGEE.

This chain connects TRBV19 to TRBJ1-3; TRBD1 is a possible D gene (5 bases). Germline V gives CDR1 LNHDA, CDR2 SQIVND (reference sequence). The CDR3 totals 14 residues. The V gene lost 3 bases and the J gene lost 9 bases, with 15 bases spanning the gap. CDR3 sequence reads: CASSMLQVGGTIYF. The DNA of the CDR3 is TGTGCCAGTAGTATGCTACAGGTCGGGGGCACCATATATTTT. The full variable domain, with the rest looked up from reference TRBV19 and TRBJ1-3, is DGGITQSPKYLFRKEGQNVTLSCEQNLNHDAMYWYRQDPGQGLRLIYYSQIVNDFQKGDIAEGYSVSREKKESFPLTVTSAQKNPTAFYLCASSMLQVGGTIYFGEGSWLTVV.

This rearrangement joins TRBV2 to TRBJ2-7, with no clear D. The CDR3 is made up of 12 amino acids. Germline CDR1 reads SNHLY; CDR2 reads FYNNEI. V was cut by 7 bases and J by 0 bases, with 7 bases left in between. For the CDR3, the DNA is TGTGCCAGCAAGTTCAGCTCCTACGAGCAGTACTTC. Encoded protein: CASKFSSYEQYF.

The chain uses TRBV7-8 and TRBJ2-1; TRBD1 aligns across 7 bases. In germline, CDR1 is SGHVS, CDR2 FQNEAQ. The CDR3 is 17 residues long. With V trimmed by 5 bases and J by 7 bases, 17 bases remained unmatched. DNA for the CDR3: TGTGCCAGCAGCCCCAGGGGGTGGGGCCCAATGAAGAATGAGCAGTTCTTC. It translates to CASSPRGWGPMKNEQFF.

The chain is built from TRBV27 and TRBJ2-1; D perhaps matches TRBD1 (6 bases). V was pared by 5 bases and J by 7 bases, with 15 bases between. Germline loops: CDR1 MNHEY, CDR2 SMNVEV (reference sequence). The CDR3 runs to 14 residues. This CDR3 is CASSNRESWNEQFF. CDR3 DNA: TGTGCCAGCAGTAACAGGGAGTCATGGAATGAGCAGTTCTTC.

This clone was seen a handful of times. V is TRBV10-3 and J is TRBJ2-1, with D maybe TRBD2 (5 bases). Deletions cut 2 bases from V and 7 bases from J, with 15 bases between. The CDR3 covers 15 residues. The germline V gene has CDR1 ENHRY and CDR2 SYGVKD. CDR3 coding DNA: TGTGCCATCAGTGAGCCGACGGCCCCGGGGAATGAGCAGTTCTTC. The encoded protein is CAISEPTAPGNEQFF.

This chain connects TRBV5-8 to TRBJ2-3, with TRBD2 identical over 7 bases. The germline CDR1 and CDR2 sequences are SGHTS and YDEGEE. The CDR3 runs 16 residues. J lost 4 bases, V lost 1 base, and 9 bases had no gene match. The CDR3 here is CASSLWGTTSADTQYF. CDR3 nucleotide sequence: TGTGCCAGCAGCTTGTGGGGGACTACCTCAGCAGATACGCAGTATTTT.

The V gene is TRBV6-2 or TRBV6-3, the J gene TRBJ2-5; D is perhaps TRBD2 (6 bases). Germline-derived CDR1 and CDR2 are MNHEY and SVGEGT. The V and J ends lost 0 bases and 2 bases respectively, with 13 bases between them. The CDR3 is 16 amino acids. This CDR3 reads CASSYSIGAGQETQYF. DNA of the CDR3: TGTGCCAGCAGTTACTCGATCGGCGCGGGGCAAGAGACCCAGTACTTC.

Of note for this clone: The same CDR3 is also encoded by other DNA sequences in this sample. The chain carries TRBV18 and TRBJ1-5; possibly TRBD1 for D (6 bases). The CDR3 runs to 13 residues. Between the trimmed V and J ends, which lost 3 bases and 5 bases, there was a span of 8 bases. Germline-derived CDR1 and CDR2 are KGHSH and LQKENI. This CDR3 reads CASSPAGDQPQHF. Here the CDR3 DNA reads TGTGCCAGCTCACCGGCAGGGGATCAGCCCCAGCATTTT.

The chain links TRBV7-2 to TRBJ1-4, with TRBD1 matching 9 bases. The CDR3 spans 16 residues. The V gene end was trimmed by 4 bases and the J gene end by 5 bases; junction bases not matched to a gene: 8. Looked up from germline, CDR1 is SGHTA and CDR2 is FQGNSA. The DNA for the CDR3 is TGTGCCAGCAGCTCGACAGGGGGAACCTTCAATGAAAAACTGTTTTTT. Protein sequence: CASSSTGGTFNEKLFF.